A single sample is the source of the 18 T cell receptor beta chains below, sequenced in a study of human T cells and chemical hapten exposure. TCRdb reprocessed the RACE reads via MiXCR and lists one record per CDR3 protein. The table records over 100,000 distinct CDR3 sequences, 9% to 10% of them present only once. The time point denotes: healthy volunteer bleed at 2 weeks. The template was total RNA from unfractionated whole blood. The specimen sequenced was whole blood. Receptor source: a male donor in good health. Some clones in this sample may be carry-over from other donors' samples.

There are a few counts of this clonotype. The rearrangement joins TRBV6-2 or TRBV6-3 to TRBJ1-5; 7 bases match TRBD1. There are 13 residues in the CDR3. The V gene's germline CDR1 is MNHEY and CDR2 SVGEGT. With V trimmed by 2 bases and J by 7 bases, 2 bases remained unmatched. The DNA of the CDR3 is TGTGCCAGCAGTTACGACAGGGCGCAGCCCCAGCATTTT. It encodes CASSYDRAQPQHF.

In this sample, this clonotype turned up a few times. The chain recombines TRBV12-3 or TRBV12-4 with TRBJ2-1, with 15 bases matching TRBD2. The ends lost 6 bases at V and 4 bases at J; junction bases unmatched: 10. The CDR3 runs to 18 residues. DNA of the CDR3: TGTGCCAGCAGGATTGATGGAGGACTAGCGGGAGGGTACAATGAGCAGTTCTTC. It translates to CASRIDGGLAGGYNEQFF.

The chain carries TRBV7-9 and TRBJ2-3; 7 bases map to TRBD2. V was pared by 4 bases and J by 5 bases, with 15 bases of the junction left unmatched. CDR3 length equals 17 residues. In germline, CDR1 is SEHNR, CDR2 FQNEAQ (reference sequence). This chain's CDR3 is CASSSQGEGRPIDTQYF. The CDR3 nucleotides read TGTGCCAGCAGCTCCCAAGGGGAGGGCCGGCCCATAGATACGCAGTATTTT.

This clonotype was picked up many times. This chain uses TRBV5-1 with TRBJ1-1, with 8 bases fitting TRBD1. The CDR3 totals 15 residues. Trimming at V came to 3 bases and at J to 1 base, leaving 5 bases not matched to a gene. CDR1 is SGHRS, CDR2 YFSETQ, per germline. This chain's CDR3 is CASSYWTGPNTEAFF. CDR3 coding DNA: TGCGCCAGCAGCTACTGGACAGGGCCGAACACTGAAGCTTTCTTT.

This chain joins TRBV18 and TRBJ2-1; 13 nucleotides agree with TRBD2. This CDR3 is built from 16 residues. The J segment lost 5 bases and the V segment lost 3 bases, leaving 4 bases of the junction unmatched. The germline V gene has CDR1 KGHSH and CDR2 LQKENI. The CDR3 loop reads CASSPPGTSGDNEQFF. CDR3 sequence (DNA): TGTGCCAGCTCACCGCCCGGGACTAGCGGGGACAATGAGCAGTTCTTC.

The chain combines TRBV14 with TRBJ2-3; tentatively, D is TRBD2 (5 bases). Germline V lookup: CDR1 SGHDN, CDR2 FVKESK. The CDR3 has 17 amino acids. V dropped 5 bases and J dropped 1 base, with 19 bases sitting between them. In nucleotides, the CDR3 is TGTGCCAGCAGCAAAATAGAGCGGAGCTCTCGCACAGATACGCAGTATTTT. Amino acids: CASSKIERSSRTDTQYF.

This clonotype was counted between two and nine times. The gene calls are TRBV20-1 and TRBJ1-2; D is possibly TRBD1 (5 bases). This CDR3 has 13 amino acids. Per the germline V gene, CDR1 is DFQATT and CDR2 is SNEGSKA (reference sequence). V was cut by 4 bases and J by 2 bases, with 11 bases left in between. CDR3 in amino acids: CSATGGGNYGYTF. The DNA of the CDR3 is TGCAGTGCTACGGGTGGGGGGAACTATGGCTACACCTTC.

This clonotype has just a few counts. This chain connects TRBV10-2 to TRBJ2-1; 7 positions agree with TRBD2. V gave up 0 bases and J gave up 6 bases; unmatched junction bases: 5. The CDR3 has 15 amino acids. CDR1 WSHSY and CDR2 SAAADI come from the germline V gene. The CDR3 bases are TGCGCCAGCAGTGAGTCTACCGGCGGGGGCAATGAGCAGTTCTTC. It codes for CASSESTGGGNEQFF.

The chain couples TRBV7-9 to TRBJ2-7; possible D gene TRBD2, 5 bases. From germline, CDR1 is SEHNR and CDR2 FQNEAQ (reference sequence). The V gene lost 5 bases and the J gene lost 7 bases, with 9 bases spanning the gap. The CDR3 is made up of 11 amino acids. The CDR3 here is CASSPGEEQYF. CDR3 nucleotides: TGTGCCAGCAGCCCCGGGGAGGAGCAGTACTTC.

This clonotype was seen ten or more times. This chain's CDR3 is CASSPDVLLRNEQFF. CDR3 nucleotides: TGTGCCAGCAGCCCAGACGTGTTATTGCGCAATGAGCAGTTCTTC. This chain connects TRBV7-2 to TRBJ2-1; D is unresolved. Trimming removed 5 bases at V and 6 bases at J, with 17 bases between. The CDR3 has 15 residues. CDR1 SGHTA and CDR2 FQGNSA come from the germline V gene.

V usage is TRBV9 and J usage is TRBJ2-3, with 9 positions matching TRBD1. This CDR3 has 16 amino acids. CDR1 SGDLS and CDR2 YYNGEE come from the germline V gene. V trimming: 0 bases; J trimming: 3 bases; junction bases outside the gene matches: 5. The CDR3 reads CASSVAGTGKTDTQYF. The CDR3 DNA sequence: TGTGCCAGCAGCGTAGCCGGGACAGGGAAGACAGATACGCAGTATTTT.

This clonotype was detected many times. The chain joins TRBV3-1 to TRBJ2-5; D not certain. Deletions cut 1 base from V and 1 base from J, with 13 bases between. The CDR3 totals 16 residues. CDR1 is LGHDT, CDR2 YNNKEL, per germline (reference sequence). CDR3 protein: CASSQARVGLQETQYF. The CDR3 DNA reads as TGTGCCAGCAGCCAAGCCCGGGTTGGCCTCCAAGAGACCCAGTACTTC.

The J gene is TRBJ2-7, the V gene TRBV20-1, with 8 bases matching TRBD2. This CDR3 contains 17 residues. The germline V gene encodes CDR1 DFQATT and CDR2 SNEGSKA (reference sequence). The J segment lost 4 bases and the V segment lost 5 bases, leaving 19 bases of the junction unmatched. The CDR3 DNA reads TGCAGTGCTCCCCCCTCCCCGGGGGGGGATCGGCCTTACGAGCAGTACTTC. Translated, it gives CSAPPSPGGDRPYEQYF.

The sample holds many counts of this clonotype. The chain has TRBV19 and TRBJ2-5; D is tentatively TRBD1 or TRBD2 (5 bases each). Germline V CDR1 and CDR2: LNHDA, SQIVND (reference sequence). The CDR3 runs 16 residues. The V gene lost 5 bases and the J gene lost 1 base, with 17 bases spanning the gap. Written as DNA, the CDR3 is TGTGCCAGTAGTCCGGGGACCGCATCTCTCCAAGAGACCCAGTACTTC. This sequence encodes CASSPGTASLQETQYF.

CDR3 region: CASSLAGQGAGTGELFF. As DNA, the CDR3 is TGTGCCAGCAGCTTGGCCGGACAGGGGGCTGGCACCGGGGAGCTGTTTTTT. The chain has TRBV5-6 and TRBJ2-2, with 11 bases lining up with TRBD1. Germline V gives CDR1 SGHDT, CDR2 YYEEEE. The CDR3 is made up of 17 amino acids. J gave up 4 bases and V 0 bases, and 5 bases lay outside the gene matches.

This clonotype has at least ten counts. The rearrangement joins TRBV25-1 to TRBJ2-6; the D gene is possibly TRBD1 (6 bases). The CDR3 is made up of 17 amino acids. Deletions cut 2 bases from V and 0 bases from J, with 11 bases between. The V gene's germline CDR1 is MGHDK and CDR2 SYGVNS. The CDR3, as DNA: TGTGCCAGCAGTGAAAGACAGGATGGCTCTGGGGCCAACGTCCTGACTTTC. It codes for CASSERQDGSGANVLTF. The full variable domain, its missing parts supplied by reference TRBV25-1 and TRBJ2-6, is EADIYQTPRYLVIGTGKKITLECSQTMGHDKMYWYQQDPGMELHLIHYSYGVNSTEKGDLSSESTVSRIRTEHFPLTLESARPSHTSQYLCASSERQDGSGANVLTFGAGSRLTVL.

The chain carries TRBV9 and TRBJ2-5; 8 bases align to TRBD2. The germline CDR1 and CDR2 sequences are SGDLS and YYNGEE. The CDR3 has 11 amino acids. V shed 4 bases, J shed 10 bases, and the junction held 3 bases outside the gene matches. CDR3 sequence: CASSSGGDQYF. The CDR3 DNA sequence: TGTGCCAGCAGCTCGGGGGGGGACCAGTACTTC.

V and J are TRBV4-1 and TRBJ2-3; D is uncertain. From germline, CDR1 is MGHRA and CDR2 YSYEKL. The CDR3 loop spans 12 amino acids. V lost 3 bases and J 1 base, leaving 2 bases between the germline ends. The DNA of the CDR3 is TGCGCCAGCAGCCATCGCACAGATACGCAGTATTTT. The encoded protein is CASSHRTDTQYF.